This entry lists 28 T cell receptor beta chains sequenced from one sample in a study of T cell repertoires in cytomegalovirus infection. No cognate antigen is known for these TCRs. TCRdb fed the reads into MiXCR, producing one record per CDR3 protein. The table lists approximately 65,000 distinct CDR3 sequences, 20% of them singletons. The input for sequencing was CD8+ T cells from cultured PBMCs, taken from culture after CMV antigen stimulation. The receptors were sampled from a human donor in good health (CMV status not recorded). Some clones in this sample may be carry-over from other donors' samples.

This clonotype was counted a few times. The genes are TRBV7-9 and TRBJ1-1; D not certain. The V gene's germline CDR1 is SEHNR and CDR2 FQNEAQ (reference sequence). The CDR3 spans 14 residues. The V end lost 0 bases, the J end lost 3 bases, and 8 bases lay between the germline ends. The CDR3 DNA sequence: TGTGCCAGCAGCTTAGCTTACGATGACACTGAAGCTTTCTTT. It specifies CASSLAYDDTEAFF.

This clonotype showed up just a few times. The chain recombines TRBV11-2 with TRBJ1-1; 8 bases are shared with TRBD1. This CDR3 is 17 amino acids long. Unmatched junction bases numbered 13, after V lost 1 base and J lost 6 bases. CDR1 is SGHAT, CDR2 FQNNGV, per germline. The CDR3 nucleotides are TGTGCCAGCAGCTTAGCTGTATGGGCAGGGGGCAACGCTGAAGCTTTCTTT. Translating gives CASSLAVWAGGNAEAFF.

The table lists this clonotype with a few counts. The genes are TRBV7-9 and TRBJ1-1, with D unresolved. Looked up from germline, CDR1 is SEHNR and CDR2 is FQNEAQ (reference sequence). Trimming pared 5 bases from V and 0 bases from J, leaving 13 bases between. The CDR3 is 15 amino acids. This chain's CDR3 is CASSPSGGMNTEAFF. CDR3 bases: TGTGCCAGCAGCCCCAGTGGAGGGATGAACACTGAAGCTTTCTTT.

The genes are TRBV4-3 and TRBJ1-2, with D unclear. CDR1 and CDR2 from the germline V gene are LGHNA and YSLEER. The CDR3 has 17 amino acids. The V gene lost 0 bases and the J gene lost 6 bases, with 20 bases spanning the gap. The CDR3: CASSQEGTTKILHGYTF. In DNA, the CDR3 is TGCGCCAGCAGCCAAGAAGGAACGACCAAAATTCTCCATGGCTACACCTTC.

Only a few counts were recorded for this clonotype. The chain uses TRBV12-3 or TRBV12-4 and TRBJ1-1; no firm D call. This CDR3 region has 14 residues. Trimming stripped 3 bases from V and 1 base from J, with 9 bases between. CDR3 sequence (DNA): TGTGCCAGCAGTTTCGGGCGGAAGAACACTGAAGCTTTCTTT. Its protein product is CASSFGRKNTEAFF.

In this sample, this clonotype turned up a few times. The chain couples TRBV4-3 to TRBJ2-5; 9 nucleotides match TRBD1. J gave up 2 bases and V 6 bases, and 1 base lay outside the gene matches. CDR1 LGHNA and CDR2 YSLEER come from the germline V gene. This CDR3 comprises 13 residues. CDR3 residues: CASRDRGQETQYF. The CDR3 bases are TGCGCCAGCAGGGACAGGGGACAAGAGACCCAGTACTTC.

This clonotype was observed a handful of times. The chain joins TRBV24-1 to TRBJ1-5; perhaps TRBD1 as D (5 bases). Germline lookup yields CDR1 KGHDR and CDR2 SFDVKD. With 3 bases removed from V and 4 bases from J, the gap between germline ends came to 6 bases. The CDR3 consists of 13 residues. CDR3 loop: CATSDGGNQPQHF. CDR3 nucleotide sequence: TGTGCCACCAGTGATGGGGGAAATCAGCCCCAGCATTTT.

The chain couples TRBV6-2 or TRBV6-3 to TRBJ2-2, with 8 bases identical to TRBD1. This CDR3 has 15 amino acids. V dropped 8 bases and J dropped 2; count of bases not matched to a gene: 7. Germline lookup yields CDR1 MNHEY and CDR2 SVGEGT. The CDR3, as DNA: TGTGCCAGCGAAGTGGGACAGGTTAACACCGGGGAGCTGTTTTTT. Protein product: CASEVGQVNTGELFF.

The gene calls are TRBV7-2 and TRBJ1-2; D perhaps matches TRBD1 (5 bases). The V gene's germline CDR1 is SGHTA and CDR2 FQGNSA. The germline V and J ends were trimmed by 6 bases and 3 bases, with 14 bases remaining between them. This CDR3 has 14 amino acids. CDR3 protein: CASSQGSYDYGYTF. Here the CDR3 DNA reads TGTGCCAGCAGTCAGGGCTCCTACGACTATGGCTACACCTTC.

This clonotype was observed a handful of times. The chain links TRBV7-6 to TRBJ2-7; the D is unclear. This CDR3 region has 15 residues. From germline, CDR1 is SGHVS and CDR2 FNYEAQ. V shed 3 bases and J shed 3 bases, with 15 bases lying between them. CDR3 loop: CASSLESDQVYEQYF. The CDR3, as DNA: TGTGCCAGCAGCTTGGAGTCCGATCAAGTCTACGAGCAGTACTTC.

This clonotype was observed a handful of times. J is TRBJ1-2 and V is TRBV9; possibly TRBD1 for D (5 bases). This CDR3 has 14 residues. With 2 bases removed from V and 1 base from J, the gap between germline ends came to 9 bases. Germline CDR1 reads SGDLS; CDR2 reads YYNGEE. The CDR3 loop reads CASSVGTVNYGYTF. In nucleotides, the CDR3 is TGTGCCAGCAGCGTCGGGACTGTTAACTATGGCTACACCTTC.

The gene calls are TRBV7-2 and TRBJ1-5; D remains ambiguous. This CDR3 has 17 residues. The V gene's germline CDR1 is SGHTA and CDR2 FQGNSA. V lost 5 bases, J lost 0 bases, and 17 bases lay in between. This chain's CDR3 is CASSPSVGHDSNQPQHF. The DNA for the CDR3 is TGTGCCAGCAGCCCCTCGGTAGGGCATGATAGCAATCAGCCCCAGCATTTT.

V gene TRBV6-6 combines with J gene TRBJ2-5; the match to TRBD2 covers 13 bases. CDR1 and CDR2 (germline): MNHNY, SVGAGI (reference sequence). The CDR3 has 14 amino acids. The ends lost 6 bases at V and 5 bases at J; junction bases unmatched: 3. CDR3 in DNA: TGTGCCAGCAGCAGACTAGCGGGGGGCGAGACCCAGTACTTC. This sequence encodes CASSRLAGGETQYF.

The rearrangement links TRBV6-6 to TRBJ2-7, with TRBD2 matching over 12 bases. The V gene's germline CDR1 is MNHNY and CDR2 SVGAGI (reference sequence). The CDR3 is 17 amino acids. V lost 1 base and J lost 5; bases outside the gene matches: 9. The CDR3 bases are TGTGCCAGCAGTTACTTGGGGCCTAGCGGGAGGGACGACGAGCAGTACTTC. Protein sequence: CASSYLGPSGRDDEQYF.

This clonotype has a handful of counts. CDR3 sequence (DNA): TGTGCCAGCAGCTTAGATTACGCACCGACCACTGAAGCTTTCTTT. Encoded protein: CASSLDYAPTTEAFF. The rearrangement joins TRBV7-2 to TRBJ1-1, with D uncertain. Germline V gene lookup returns CDR1 SGHTA and CDR2 FQGNSA. V was pared by 1 base and J by 4 bases, with 13 bases between. The CDR3 spans 15 residues.

This clonotype was recorded many times. CDR3 amino acids: CASSLGGLGLNEFF. The CDR3 DNA follows: TGTGCCAGCAGCCTCGGGGGCTTGGGACTAAACGAGTTCTTC. V is TRBV7-2 and J is TRBJ2-1, with D possibly TRBD2 on 7 matching bases. CDR3 length: 14 residues. The V and J ends lost 5 bases and 14 bases respectively, with 22 bases between them. The germline CDR1 and CDR2 sequences are SGHTA and FQGNSA.

This clonotype was detected only a few times. The chain combines TRBV7-2 with TRBJ1-2; D is perhaps TRBD1 (5 bases). Germline V lookup: CDR1 SGHTA, CDR2 FQGNSA. The CDR3 extends over 18 amino acids. V was cut by 2 bases and J by 8 bases, with 27 bases left in between. The CDR3 coding sequence is TGTGCCAGCAGCTTAAGGAGAGAGACAGACACGAGAAGTTACGGCTACACCTTC. Its protein is CASSLRRETDTRSYGYTF.

The V call is TRBV6-5, the J call TRBJ2-2; 8 nucleotides match TRBD1. This CDR3 region has 14 residues. V was clipped by 6 bases and J by 6 bases; unmatched bases: 6. In germline, CDR1 is MNHEY, CDR2 SVGAGI. Written as DNA, the CDR3 is TGTGCCAGCAGATGGACAGGGATGGCCGGGGAGCTGTTTTTT. Its protein is CASRWTGMAGELFF.

This clonotype turned up a few times. The chain employs TRBV12-3 or TRBV12-4 and TRBJ1-1, with D perhaps TRBD1 (6 bases). CDR3 length: 14 residues. The V gene lost 5 bases and the J gene lost 0 bases, with 10 bases spanning the gap. CDR3 in amino acids: CASSVRGMNTEAFF. The DNA of the CDR3 is TGTGCCAGCAGTGTCAGGGGCATGAACACTGAAGCTTTCTTT.

The chain recombines TRBV3-1 with TRBJ2-7; unclear D gene. Looked up from germline, CDR1 is LGHDT and CDR2 is YNNKEL (reference sequence). The CDR3 runs to 15 residues. V lost 0 bases and J 1 base, leaving 10 bases between the germline ends. In DNA form, the CDR3 reads TGTGCCAGCAGCCAAGATTTCGGCGGATCCTACGAGCAGTACTTC. Protein: CASSQDFGGSYEQYF.

This clonotype was seen a few times. The J gene is TRBJ2-7, the V gene TRBV4-1, with a weak D call TRBD2 (5 bases). V was trimmed by 1 base and J by 4 bases, leaving 17 bases between them. Germline V gene data show CDR1 as MGHRA and CDR2 as YSYEKL. This CDR3 comprises 16 residues. CDR3 protein: CASSQAGRSSGYEQYF. The CDR3 DNA reads TGCGCCAGCAGCCAAGCAGGCCGGTCCTCGGGATACGAGCAGTACTTC.

This chain uses TRBV6-4 with TRBJ2-7; D gene ambiguous. Trimming took 4 bases from V and 2 from J, leaving 6 bases between them. Germline V CDR1 and CDR2: MRHNA, SNTAGT. There are 12 residues in the CDR3. The CDR3 loop is CASSGGTYEQYF. CDR3 in DNA: TGTGCCAGCAGTGGCGGTACCTACGAGCAGTACTTC.

V is TRBV6-6 and J is TRBJ1-1; D perhaps matches TRBD1 (6 bases). From germline, CDR1 is MNHNY and CDR2 SVGAGI (reference sequence). The CDR3 has 11 residues. V was pared by 5 bases and J by 10 bases, with 11 bases between. CDR3: CASSQGSSAFF. The CDR3, as DNA: TGTGCCAGCAGTCAGGGGTCATCAGCTTTCTTT.

The chain uses TRBV10-3 and TRBJ2-3, with a tentative D call TRBD2 (6 bases). CDR1 ENHRY and CDR2 SYGVKD come from the germline V gene. Trimming shortened V by 4 bases and J by 2 bases, and 13 bases separated the two germline ends. The CDR3 sequence is 15 residues long. The DNA for the CDR3 is TGTGCCATCAGTGGGGAGGAGGAACCCACAGATACGCAGTATTTT. Translation gives CAISGEEEPTDTQYF.

The chain employs TRBV7-2 and TRBJ2-7; possibly TRBD2 for D (5 bases). Per the germline V gene, CDR1 is SGHTA and CDR2 is FQGNSA. Trimming took off 1 base at V and 0 bases at J, with 19 bases between the two ends. The CDR3 consists of 18 residues. The CDR3, as DNA: TGTGCCAGCAGCTTAGGTCTCTCTAGAGGACGGGACTCCTACGAGCAGTACTTC. Protein sequence: CASSLGLSRGRDSYEQYF.

V gene TRBV7-2 combines with J gene TRBJ2-5, with 8 bases aligning to TRBD1. V lost 5 bases and J lost 4; bases outside the gene matches: 12. CDR3 length: 16 amino acids. CDR1 SGHTA and CDR2 FQGNSA come from the germline V gene. Written as DNA, the CDR3 is TGTGCCAGCAGCGCACTTCCCGGACAGGGTGTAGAGACCCAGTACTTC. Its protein product is CASSALPGQGVETQYF.

The V call is TRBV7-2, the J call TRBJ2-1, with D maybe TRBD2 (5 bases). Looked up from germline, CDR1 is SGHTA and CDR2 is FQGNSA. The length of the CDR3 is 13 residues. The ends were cut back, 8 bases at V and 7 bases at J, with 15 bases in the middle. CDR3 residues: CASPRARENEQFF. Here the CDR3 DNA reads TGTGCCAGCCCTAGGGCGAGGGAAAATGAGCAGTTCTTC.

The V call is TRBV7-8, the J call TRBJ1-1, with 12 bases fitting TRBD1. CDR3 length: 16 residues. V was clipped by 4 bases and J by 3 bases; unmatched bases: 6. The germline gives CDR1 SGHVS, CDR2 FQNEAQ. The DNA of the CDR3 is TGTGCCAGCAGCTCAGGGACAGGGGGCATTGACACTGAAGCTTTCTTT. It codes for CASSSGTGGIDTEAFF.